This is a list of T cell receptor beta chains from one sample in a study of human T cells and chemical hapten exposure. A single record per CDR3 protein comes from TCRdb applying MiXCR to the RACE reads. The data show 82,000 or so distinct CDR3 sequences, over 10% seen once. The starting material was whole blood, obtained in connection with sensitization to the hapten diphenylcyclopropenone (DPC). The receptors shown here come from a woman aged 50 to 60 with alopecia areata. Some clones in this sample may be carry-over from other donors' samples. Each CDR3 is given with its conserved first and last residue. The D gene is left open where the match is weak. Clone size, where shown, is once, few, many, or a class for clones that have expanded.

CASSLVDGPTNEQYF,TGTGCCAGCAGCTTAGTTGACGGTCCCACCAACGAGCAGTACTTC,many,NA,TRBV7-6,TRBJ2-7
CASSQDLWLNYEQYF,TGTGCCAGCAGCCAAGATCTGTGGCTGAACTACGAGCAGTACTTC,few,NA,TRBV3-1,TRBJ2-7
CASRRTMYEQYF,TGTGCCAGCAGACGGACTATGTACGAGCAGTACTTC,NA,NA,TRBV6-2/TRBV6-3,TRBJ2-7
CSAKGLAGGDTQYF,TGCAGTGCTAAGGGACTAGCGGGAGGAGATACGCAGTATTTT,few,TRBD2,TRBV20-1,TRBJ2-3
CSGLTGGLRTGELFF,TGCAGCGGCCTGACAGGGGGCCTGAGGACCGGGGAGCTGTTTTTT,NA,TRBD1,TRBV29-1,TRBJ2-2
CATSTDTQYF,TGCGCCACTTCAACAGATACGCAGTATTTT,NA,NA,TRBV10-2,TRBJ2-3
CAWSVGANQPQHF,TGTGCCTGGAGTGTAGGGGCAAATCAGCCCCAGCATTTT,NA,NA,TRBV30,TRBJ1-5
CASSSDRVYGYTF,TGTGCCAGCAGTTCGGACAGGGTATATGGCTACACCTTC,many,TRBD1,TRBV12-3/TRBV12-4,TRBJ1-2
CAISETGAGVNNEQFF,TGTGCCATCAGTGAGACAGGAGCGGGAGTGAACAATGAGCAGTTCTTC,NA,TRBD2,TRBV10-3,TRBJ2-1
CASSLYLAGYNEQFF,TGTGCCAGCAGCTTATATTTAGCGGGGTACAATGAGCAGTTCTTC,NA,TRBD2,TRBV7-9,TRBJ2-1
CASSLLAGGGTGELFF,TGTGCCAGCAGCCTTCTCGCGGGAGGTGGCACCGGGGAGCTGTTTTTT,NA,TRBD2,TRBV5-4,TRBJ2-2
CASSIRGGQTNEKLFF,TGTGCCAGTAGTATACGCGGGGGACAAACTAATGAAAAACTGTTTTTT,few,NA,TRBV19,TRBJ1-4
CASSLAGIQETQYF,TGTGCCAGCAGCCTAGCGGGTATACAAGAGACCCAGTACTTC,many,TRBD2,TRBV3-1,TRBJ2-5
CSARFSGQETQYF,TGCAGTGCTAGATTTAGCGGACAAGAGACCCAGTACTTC,NA,NA,TRBV20-1,TRBJ2-5
CSVGSREKADTQYF,TGCAGCGTTGGATCGCGGGAGAAGGCAGATACGCAGTATTTT,few,TRBD2,TRBV29-1,TRBJ2-3
CSARVFDEQYF,TGCAGCGCCAGGGTATTCGACGAGCAGTACTTC,many,NA,TRBV29-1,TRBJ2-7
CASSQARAGPAYNEQFF,TGCGCCAGCAGCCAAGCGCGAGCGGGCCCTGCCTACAATGAGCAGTTCTTC,NA,NA,TRBV4-1,TRBJ2-1
CASSVDPGTYEQYF,TGTGCCAGCAGCGTAGATCCAGGGACCTACGAGCAGTACTTC,many,NA,TRBV9,TRBJ2-7
CAIRTGGVSGEQYF,TGTGCCATCAGAACAGGGGGAGTATCGGGCGAGCAGTACTTC,NA,TRBD1,TRBV10-3,TRBJ2-7
CASSLDPVSQETQYF,TGTGCCAGCAGCTTGGATCCGGTCAGCCAAGAGACCCAGTACTTC,few,NA,TRBV5-4,TRBJ2-5
CASSEWEEAFF,TGTGCCAGCAGTGAATGGGAGGAAGCTTTCTTT,once,NA,TRBV25-1,TRBJ1-1
CASSLREGEQPQHF,TGTGCCAGCAGCTTAAGGGAAGGGGAGCAGCCCCAGCATTTT,few,NA,TRBV7-2,TRBJ1-5
CASSQDRQTRRYTF,TGTGCCAGCAGCCAAGATCGGCAGACGCGCCGCTACACCTTC,NA,NA,TRBV3-1,TRBJ1-2
CASSVGARETQYF,TGCGCCAGCAGTGTGGGGGCCCGAGAGACCCAGTACTTC,many,NA,TRBV10-2,TRBJ2-5
CASSPRGGAEGTDTQYF,TGTGCCAGCAGCCCCCGCGGGGGGGCCGAAGGCACAGATACGCAGTATTTT,few,TRBD2,TRBV11-2,TRBJ2-3
CSVQGQFLQAFF,TGCAGCGTACAGGGCCAGTTTTTGCAAGCTTTCTTT,many,NA,TRBV29-1,TRBJ1-1
CAISEIGNTIYF,TGTGCCATCAGTGAGATTGGAAACACCATATATTTT,few,NA,TRBV10-3,TRBJ1-3
CATSEGGAADTQYF,TGTGCCACCAGTGAAGGGGGGGCGGCAGATACGCAGTATTTT,NA,NA,TRBV24-1,TRBJ2-3
CASSLEGRTYYGYTF,TGTGCCAGCAGCTTAGAGGGACGGACTTACTATGGCTACACCTTC,NA,NA,TRBV7-9,TRBJ1-2
CASSYLPLSSGANVLTF,TGTGCCAGCAGTTACCTCCCCCTATCCTCTGGGGCCAACGTCCTGACTTTC,NA,NA,TRBV6-5,TRBJ2-6
CASNGAGGNEQFF,TGTGCCAGCAATGGAGCGGGCGGCAATGAGCAGTTCTTC,NA,NA,TRBV6-5,TRBJ2-1
CASSSGLGNTIYF,TGTGCCAGCAGCTCCGGGCTTGGAAACACCATATATTTT,few,NA,TRBV11-2,TRBJ1-3
CASSSLAGGPQRELFF,TGTGCCAGCAGCTCCTTAGCGGGAGGGCCTCAACGGGAGCTGTTTTTT,many,TRBD2,TRBV7-6,TRBJ2-2
CASSQDSSGGYNEQFF,TGTGCCAGCAGCCAAGATTCTAGCGGGGGGTACAATGAGCAGTTCTTC,many,TRBD2,TRBV4-2,TRBJ2-1
CASSPQGEGPYEQYF,TGTGCCAGCTCACCACAGGGGGAGGGCCCCTACGAGCAGTACTTC,NA,NA,TRBV18,TRBJ2-7
CASSGLLAGEETQYF,TGCGCCAGCAGTGGCTTACTAGCGGGAGAGGAGACCCAGTACTTC,many,TRBD2,TRBV10-2,TRBJ2-5
CASSIDGPDGAYEQYF,TGTGCCAGCAGCATCGACGGTCCGGACGGAGCCTACGAGCAGTACTTC,NA,NA,TRBV7-9,TRBJ2-7
CASSPSEIVETQYF,TGTGCCAGCAGTCCCTCGGAGATTGTCGAGACCCAGTACTTC,few,NA,TRBV27,TRBJ2-5
CASSEGPGGSYEQYF,TGTGCCAGCAGTGAAGGCCCAGGGGGATCCTACGAGCAGTACTTC,NA,TRBD1,TRBV2,TRBJ2-7
CASSWGYEQYF,TGCGCCAGCAGCTGGGGCTACGAGCAGTACTTC,few,NA,TRBV5-1,TRBJ2-7
CASSGLWGEDNEQFF,TGTGCCAGCAGTGGGTTGTGGGGAGAGGACAATGAGCAGTTCTTC,many,NA,TRBV27,TRBJ2-1
CASRLLGRMNTEAFF,TGTGCCAGCCGGCTTTTGGGACGGATGAACACTGAAGCTTTCTTT,NA,NA,TRBV6-6,TRBJ1-1